This TCR beta chain was obtained from a study of blood T cell repertoires in COVID-19. Study-wide background: Sites in the United States, Italy and Spain provided acute and convalescent COVID-19 samples. PBMCs, B-cell-depleted T cells, or T cells were the source of the cDNA or gDNA that made up the material.

The CDR3 loop spans 15 amino acids. CDR1 and CDR2 from the germline V gene are SGDLS and YYNGEE. The trim removed 0 bases at V and 3 bases at J, leaving 6 bases unmatched. Original handling: Cell counts per sample came from amplifying reference gene primers. Profiled with immunoSEQ multiplex PCR; TCRdb holds only in-frame clones, not every one. V and J calls plus clone size are reproduced from that table; the DNA served to infer D and trimming. This sample yields 120,000 or so clones, of which almost 80% are seen a single time; around 25% belongs to the top ten. The sample comprised peripheral blood. The clonotype was recovered from a human donor in a cohort sampled during active COVID-19. The chain has TRBV9 and TRBJ2-7, with 7 bases fitting TRBD2. CDR3 nucleotide sequence: TGTGCCAGCAGCGTAGGACTAGCCAACGACTACGAGCAGTACTTC. Translating gives CASSVGLANDYEQYF.